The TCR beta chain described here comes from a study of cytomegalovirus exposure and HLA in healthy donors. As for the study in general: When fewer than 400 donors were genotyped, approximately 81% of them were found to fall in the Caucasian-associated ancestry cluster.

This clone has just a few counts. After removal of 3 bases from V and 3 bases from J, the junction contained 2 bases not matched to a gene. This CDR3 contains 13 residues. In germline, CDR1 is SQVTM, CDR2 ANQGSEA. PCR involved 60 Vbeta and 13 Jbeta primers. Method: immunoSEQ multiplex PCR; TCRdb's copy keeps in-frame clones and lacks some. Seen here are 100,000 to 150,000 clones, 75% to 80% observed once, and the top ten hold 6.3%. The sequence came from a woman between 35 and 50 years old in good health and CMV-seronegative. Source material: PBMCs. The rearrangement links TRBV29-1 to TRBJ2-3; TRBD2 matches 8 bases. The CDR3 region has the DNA TGCAGCGTTGACGGGAGGGGGACAGATACGCAGTATTTT. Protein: CSVDGRGTDTQYF.